These 28 T cell receptor beta chains came from one sample sequenced in a study of T cells after posttransplantation cyclophosphamide. Method: immunoSEQ multiplex PCR; TCRdb's copy keeps in-frame clones and lacks some. The sample lists 25,000 to 35,000 clones, under 95% occurring once. Cells defined as naive were viable CD3+CD4+ or CD3+CD8+ and CCR7+CD45RA+CD45RO-CD95-CD27+CD28+. Sequencing used naive CD4+ T cells sorted from PBMCs. These receptors were collected from a woman aged 55-70 years in good health, CMV-negative, and a related stem cell transplant donor.

The chain employs TRBV19 and TRBJ2-1, with D perhaps matching TRBD2 (6 bases). This CDR3 spans 13 amino acids. CDR1 is LNHDA, CDR2 SQIVND, per germline (reference sequence). V gave up 4 bases and J gave up 9 bases, with 13 bases separating them. CDR3 sequence (DNA): TGTGCCAGTAGTAGTTCCCGTAGCGGTGAGCAGTTCTTC. Protein: CASSSSRSGEQFF.

Here the CDR3 DNA reads TGTGCCAGCAGCTTGGGCGGGGGCACCTCCAATGAGCAGTTCTTC. Protein product: CASSLGGGTSNEQFF. The chain employs TRBV5-4 and TRBJ2-1; D is perhaps TRBD2 (7 bases). The CDR3 has 15 amino acids. With 0 bases removed from V and 6 bases from J, the gap between germline ends came to 13 bases. CDR1 SGHNT and CDR2 YYREEE come from the germline V gene (reference sequence).

The chain uses TRBV6-5 and TRBJ2-7, with 8 bases identical to TRBD2. From germline, CDR1 is MNHEY and CDR2 SVGAGI. Trimming removed 2 bases from V and 3 bases from J; junction bases left unmatched: 9. CDR3 length equals 16 residues. The DNA for the CDR3 is TGTGCCAGCAGTTACCCGGGAGGGACAACAGTCTACGAGCAGTACTTC. Residues: CASSYPGGTTVYEQYF.

V gene TRBV7-9 combines with J gene TRBJ1-2; D perhaps matches TRBD1 (5 bases). Trimming took 7 bases from V and 0 from J, leaving 12 bases between them. The CDR3 contains 14 residues. CDR1 and CDR2 from the germline V gene are SEHNR and FQNEAQ (reference sequence). The CDR3 nucleotides are TGTGCCAGCACCTCGGACATCTCTAACTATGGCTACACCTTC. It translates to CASTSDISNYGYTF.

The V gene is TRBV10-3, the J gene TRBJ2-7; TRBD1 might be the D (6 bases). Germline loops: CDR1 ENHRY, CDR2 SYGVKD. With 0 bases removed from V and 3 bases from J, the gap between germline ends came to 12 bases. The CDR3 is made up of 15 amino acids. CDR3 in DNA: TGTGCCATCAGTGAGTCGTGGTTAGGGGGCTACGAGCAGTACTTC. The encoded protein is CAISESWLGGYEQYF.

The chain carries TRBV7-9 and TRBJ2-7; 10 bases map to TRBD2. The CDR3 covers 13 residues. The ends lost 4 bases at V and 9 bases at J; junction bases unmatched: 6. Germline assignment: CDR1 SEHNR and CDR2 FQNEAQ (reference sequence). CDR3 DNA sequence: TGTGCCAGCAGCTCAGCGGGGGGGGGCAGGCAGTACTTC. Translating gives CASSSAGGGRQYF.

The V and J genes are TRBV5-4 and TRBJ2-2, with TRBD2 matching over 10 bases. The CDR3 extends over 15 amino acids. The V segment lost 2 bases and the J segment 7 bases; nucleotides outside the gene matches: 5. Germline values: CDR1 SGHNT, CDR2 YYREEE (reference sequence). This chain's CDR3 is CASSLAGGPGGELFF. The CDR3 coding sequence is TGTGCCAGCAGCTTAGCGGGAGGGCCCGGCGGGGAGCTGTTTTTT.

This chain connects TRBV28 to TRBJ1-6; 7 nucleotides align to TRBD1. CDR1 is MDHEN and CDR2 is SYDVKM in the germline V gene. CDR3 length: 14 amino acids. The V gene end was trimmed by 0 bases and the J gene end by 10 bases; junction bases not matched to a gene: 3. The CDR3 here is CASSLWTGNSPLHF. The CDR3 DNA follows: TGTGCCAGCAGTTTATGGACAGGGAACTCACCCCTCCACTTT.

V is TRBV7-2 and J is TRBJ2-7, with 10 nucleotides matching TRBD2. Germline loops: CDR1 SGHTA, CDR2 FQGNSA. The V segment lost 3 bases and the J segment 4 bases; nucleotides outside the gene matches: 6. The CDR3 is 15 residues long. The CDR3 bases are TGTGCCAGCAGCTTCTCTAGCGGGAGAGCGTACGAGCAGTACTTC. This sequence encodes CASSFSSGRAYEQYF. Full variable domain (missing parts from reference TRBV7-2 and TRBJ2-7): GAGVSQSPSNKVTEKGKDVELRCDPISGHTALYWYRQSLGQGLEFLIYFQGNSAPDKSGLPSDRFSAERTGGSVSTLTIQRTQQEDSAVYLCASSFSSGRAYEQYFGPGTRLTVT.

In this sample, this clone turned up a few times. CDR3 in amino acids: CAISRQFNQPQHF. CDR3 in DNA: TGTGCCATCAGTAGACAGTTCAATCAGCCCCAGCATTTT. V and J are TRBV10-3 and TRBJ1-5, with TRBD1 as a possible D gene (5 bases). Looked up from germline, CDR1 is ENHRY and CDR2 is SYGVKD. Deletions cut 5 bases from V and 3 bases from J, with 8 bases between. This CDR3 is 13 amino acids long.

This chain connects TRBV7-9 to TRBJ1-1; D call uncertain. Per the germline V gene, CDR1 is SEHNR and CDR2 is FQNEAQ (reference sequence). CDR3 length: 13 amino acids. V was cut by 5 bases and J by 4 bases, with 11 bases left in between. The CDR3, as DNA: TGTGCCAGCAGCCGTGGGAGCGGCACTGAAGCTTTCTTT. As protein: CASSRGSGTEAFF.

The gene calls are TRBV7-8 and TRBJ2-1; D perhaps matches TRBD1 (6 bases). V lost 4 bases and J 6 bases, leaving 22 bases between the germline ends. This CDR3 spans 17 amino acids. CDR1 and CDR2 from the germline V gene are SGHVS and FQNEAQ. The CDR3 loop is CASSSPGDGPPGNEQFF. CDR3 coding DNA: TGTGCCAGCAGCTCGCCAGGGGACGGGCCCCCCGGCAATGAGCAGTTCTTC.

CDR3 coding DNA: TGTGCCAGCAGCGAGGGGGGGGGCGCGTATAGCAATCAGCCCCAGCATTTT. Its protein product is CASSEGGGAYSNQPQHF. The rearrangement joins TRBV9 to TRBJ1-5, with D perhaps TRBD1 (6 bases). The CDR3 consists of 17 residues. CDR1 is SGDLS, CDR2 YYNGEE, per germline. Trimming removed 3 bases at V and 0 bases at J, with 16 bases between.

The rearrangement links TRBV7-2 to TRBJ2-2; 8 bases are shared with TRBD2. Germline V CDR1 and CDR2: SGHTA, FQGNSA. V lost 5 bases, J lost 5 bases, and 10 bases stayed unmatched. There are 16 residues in the CDR3. The CDR3 is CASSPQAGVLTGELFF. CDR3 DNA: TGTGCCAGCAGCCCACAAGCGGGAGTGCTTACCGGGGAGCTGTTTTTT.

The chain uses TRBV4-3 and TRBJ1-1; possible D gene TRBD1, 6 bases. Germline CDR1 reads LGHNA; CDR2 reads YSLEER. V lost 4 bases to trimming and J lost 0 bases, with 18 bases between them. The CDR3 covers 17 residues. As DNA, the CDR3 is TGCGCCAGCAGCCGGGGGCTGGGGGACACCTTGAACACTGAAGCTTTCTTT. It specifies CASSRGLGDTLNTEAFF.

The chain uses TRBV18 and TRBJ2-5; a weak D match, TRBD1 (5 bases). The J call could be wrong; TRBJ2-7 is a better fit for the DNA end. Germline values: CDR1 KGHSH, CDR2 LQKENI. CDR3 length: 14 amino acids. The DNA of the CDR3 is TGTGCCAGCTCACCGGCAGGACAAGGGGTCGAGCAGTACTTC. This translates into CASSPAGQGVEQYF.

The V call is TRBV5-1, the J call TRBJ2-1, with TRBD2 as a possible D gene (6 bases). The V end lost 4 bases, the J end lost 2 bases, and 13 bases lay between the germline ends. CDR3 length: 15 residues. Germline loops: CDR1 SGHRS, CDR2 YFSETQ. This CDR3 is CASSPRDSPYNEQFF. For the CDR3, the DNA is TGCGCCAGCAGCCCCCGGGACTCCCCCTACAATGAGCAGTTCTTC.

The chain links TRBV28 to TRBJ2-1; D is possibly TRBD2 (6 bases). With 3 bases removed from V and 4 bases from J, the gap between germline ends came to 13 bases. This CDR3 spans 15 amino acids. CDR1 is MDHEN and CDR2 is SYDVKM in the germline V gene. This chain's CDR3 is CASSLGRGLYNEQFF. Here the CDR3 DNA reads TGTGCCAGCAGTTTGGGCCGGGGACTTTACAATGAGCAGTTCTTC.

This chain uses TRBV5-5 with TRBJ1-1, with 9 bases identical to TRBD1. The CDR3 is 18 residues long. Per germline, CDR1 SGHKS and CDR2 YYEKEE (reference sequence). V lost 3 bases, J lost 2 bases, and 14 bases stayed unmatched. The CDR3 region has the DNA TGTGCCAGCAGCTCTTACCGGGACAGGGTCTCTCGAAACACTGAAGCTTTCTTT. Encoded protein: CASSSYRDRVSRNTEAFF.

The rearrangement joins TRBV5-1 to TRBJ1-4, with 9 nucleotides matching TRBD1. CDR1 and CDR2 from the germline V gene are SGHRS and YFSETQ. CDR3 size: 14 residues. V trimming: 0 bases; J trimming: 6 bases; junction bases outside the gene matches: 0. CDR3 in DNA: TGCGCCAGCAGCTTGGGGACAGGGGATGAAAAACTGTTTTTT. Its protein product is CASSLGTGDEKLFF.

V and J are TRBV7-2 and TRBJ2-7, with unresolved D. Germline-derived CDR1 and CDR2 are SGHTA and FQGNSA. Trimming took 4 bases from V and 7 from J, leaving 11 bases between them. The CDR3 totals 12 residues. CDR3 region: CASSSGRWEQYF. The CDR3 DNA reads as TGTGCCAGCAGCTCCGGTCGCTGGGAGCAGTACTTC.

The rearrangement joins TRBV27 to TRBJ2-5; TRBD2 matches 8 bases. The germline gives CDR1 MNHEY, CDR2 SMNVEV (reference sequence). There are 14 residues in the CDR3. The V and J ends lost 3 bases and 5 bases, in that order; junction bases with no gene match: 5. This CDR3 reads CASSFRGGLETQYF. CDR3 DNA: TGTGCCAGCAGTTTTCGGGGGGGCCTTGAGACCCAGTACTTC.

This chain joins TRBV6-6 and TRBJ2-7; 10 bases match TRBD1. Per the germline V gene, CDR1 is MNHNY and CDR2 is SVGAGI (reference sequence). V dropped 4 bases and J dropped 4; count of bases not matched to a gene: 7. The CDR3 covers 15 residues. The CDR3: CASSWPGQGIYEQYF. CDR3 DNA: TGTGCCAGCAGTTGGCCGGGACAGGGGATTTACGAGCAGTACTTC.

This chain connects TRBV6-1 to TRBJ1-4, with 7 bases matching TRBD1. The CDR3 consists of 13 residues. Germline loops: CDR1 MNHNS, CDR2 SASEGT. The V gene end was trimmed by 11 bases and the J gene end by 5 bases; junction bases not matched to a gene: 8. The CDR3 DNA sequence: TGTGCCGGCCGACAGGGTGGAAATGAAAAACTGTTTTTT. This codes for CAGRQGGNEKLFF.

This clone was seen only a few times. V gene TRBV10-3 combines with J gene TRBJ2-3, with 10 bases aligning to TRBD1. The V and J ends lost 8 bases and 4 bases, in that order; junction bases with no gene match: 15. The CDR3 spans 17 residues. Germline values: CDR1 ENHRY, CDR2 SYGVKD. CDR3 sequence: CAIGGDPGTGASDTQYF. DNA for the CDR3: TGTGCCATCGGAGGGGACCCCGGGACAGGGGCCTCAGATACGCAGTATTTT.

The gene calls are TRBV2 and TRBJ2-3, with D possibly TRBD1 on 6 matching bases. Germline CDR1 is SNHLY and CDR2 is FYNNEI. CDR3 length: 12 residues. Trimming removed 4 bases from V and 6 bases from J, with 8 bases in between. CDR3 loop: CASSVRGDTQYF. CDR3 DNA sequence: TGTGCCAGCAGTGTAAGGGGGGATACGCAGTATTTT.

The chain has TRBV5-1 and TRBJ1-1; no reliable D call. This CDR3 has 14 residues. CDR1 is SGHRS, CDR2 YFSETQ, per germline. With 2 bases removed from V and 0 bases from J, the gap between germline ends came to 8 bases. CDR3 DNA sequence: TGCGCCAGCAGCTTACAACAATTGAACACTGAAGCTTTCTTT. Translated: CASSLQQLNTEAFF.

The chain is built from TRBV4-3 and TRBJ1-4; TRBD1 matches 10 bases. The V and J ends lost 3 bases and 4 bases, in that order; junction bases with no gene match: 8. This CDR3 is 17 amino acids long. CDR1 and CDR2 from the germline V gene are LGHNA and YSLEER. As DNA, the CDR3 is TGCGCCAGCAGCCACGGGACAGGGGATTATGATAATGAAAAACTGTTTTTT. It codes for CASSHGTGDYDNEKLFF.